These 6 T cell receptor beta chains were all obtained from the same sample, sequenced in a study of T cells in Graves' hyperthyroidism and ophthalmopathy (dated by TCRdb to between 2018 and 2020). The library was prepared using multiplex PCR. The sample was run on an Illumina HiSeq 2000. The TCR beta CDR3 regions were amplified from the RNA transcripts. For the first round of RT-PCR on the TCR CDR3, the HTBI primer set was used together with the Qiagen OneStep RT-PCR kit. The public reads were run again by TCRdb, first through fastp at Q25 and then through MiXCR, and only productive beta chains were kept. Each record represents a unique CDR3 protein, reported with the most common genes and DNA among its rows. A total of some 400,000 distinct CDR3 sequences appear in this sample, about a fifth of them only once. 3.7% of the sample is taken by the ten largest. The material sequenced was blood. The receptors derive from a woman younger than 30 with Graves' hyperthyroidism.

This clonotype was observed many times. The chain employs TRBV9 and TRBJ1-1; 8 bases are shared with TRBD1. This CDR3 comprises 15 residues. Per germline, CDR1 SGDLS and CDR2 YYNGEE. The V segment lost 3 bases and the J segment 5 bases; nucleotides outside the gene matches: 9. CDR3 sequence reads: CASSAGQGSQTEAFF. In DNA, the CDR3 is TGTGCCAGCAGCGCAGGACAGGGATCGCAAACTGAAGCTTTCTTT.

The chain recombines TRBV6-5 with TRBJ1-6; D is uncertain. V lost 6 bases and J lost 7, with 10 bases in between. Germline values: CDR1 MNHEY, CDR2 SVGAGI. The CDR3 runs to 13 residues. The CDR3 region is CASRSTQNSPLHF. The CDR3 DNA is TGTGCCAGCAGGTCGACTCAAAATTCACCCCTCCACTTT.

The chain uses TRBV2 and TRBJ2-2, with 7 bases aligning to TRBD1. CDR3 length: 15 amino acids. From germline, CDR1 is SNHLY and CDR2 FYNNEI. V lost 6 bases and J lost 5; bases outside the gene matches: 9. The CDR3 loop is CASRARGRRTGELFF. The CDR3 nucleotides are TGTGCCAGCAGAGCGAGGGGGCGCAGGACCGGGGAGCTGTTTTTT.

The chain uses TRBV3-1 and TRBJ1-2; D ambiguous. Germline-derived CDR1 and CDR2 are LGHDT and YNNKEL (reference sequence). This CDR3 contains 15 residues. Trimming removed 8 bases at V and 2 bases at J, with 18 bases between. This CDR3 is CASGPYPTENYGYTF. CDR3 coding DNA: TGTGCCAGCGGCCCCTACCCGACGGAGAACTATGGCTACACCTTC.

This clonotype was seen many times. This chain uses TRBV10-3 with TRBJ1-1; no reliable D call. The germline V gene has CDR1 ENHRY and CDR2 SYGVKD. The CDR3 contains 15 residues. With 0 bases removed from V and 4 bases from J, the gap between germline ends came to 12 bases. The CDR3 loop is CAISESSGFGTEAFF. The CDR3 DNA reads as TGTGCCATCAGTGAGTCTAGTGGGTTCGGCACTGAAGCTTTCTTT.

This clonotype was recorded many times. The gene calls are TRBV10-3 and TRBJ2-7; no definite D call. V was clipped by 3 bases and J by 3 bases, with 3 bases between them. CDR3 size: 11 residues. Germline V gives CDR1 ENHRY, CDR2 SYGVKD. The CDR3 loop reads CAISDGYEQYF. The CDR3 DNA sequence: TGTGCCATCAGTGACGGCTACGAGCAGTACTTC.